This record concerns one TCR beta chain sequence. The data are from a study of shared clonotypes between healthy human individuals. Sequencing used immunoSEQ multiplex PCR; TCRdb keeps in-frame clones, though not all of them. Seen here are over a million clones, roughly 97% observed once, and the top ten hold about 1%. The CDR3 extends over 17 amino acids. Germline CDR1 is MNHEY and CDR2 is SMNVEV (reference sequence). The V end lost 6 bases, the J end lost 0 bases, and 20 bases lay between the germline ends. This chain links TRBV27 with TRBJ1-1, with D possibly matching TRBD1 (6 bases). Sequencing input: naive CD4+ T cells sorted from blood. Subset: CD45RA+ positively selected. The sequence was collected from a man younger than 45 in good health. CDR3 DNA: TGTGCCAGCAGCCAAAGTTGGCAGGGGCCGATGAACACTGAAGCTTTCTTT. Translating it yields CASSQSWQGPMNTEAFF.